The TCR beta chain described here comes from a study of T cell responses to AZD1222 COVID-19 vaccine. Study as a whole: Pooling covered second doses at about 4 or about 12 weeks.

The assay was immunoSEQ multiplex PCR, and TCRdb's table has in-frame clones only and misses some. The sample lists about 83,000 clones, roughly 88% occurring once. Germline assignment: CDR1 SGDLS and CDR2 YYNGEE. The CDR3 spans 14 residues. Trimming pared 1 base from V and 0 bases from J, leaving 2 bases between. This clone appeared a single time. The antigen is not known. Study-wide findings and caveats: Spike-specific TCR breadth and depth both grew after two AZD1222 doses. Close to half of spike-specific TCRs reportedly recognize unmutated variant regions.

The J gene is TRBJ2-6, the V gene TRBV9; no clear D. This receptor was obtained from an adult in good health. The starting material was peripheral blood, obtained on day 0 of AZD1222 vaccination. CDR3 DNA: TGTGCCAGCAGCGTATACTCTGGGGCCAACGTCCTGACTTTC. It encodes CASSVYSGANVLTF.